This TCR beta chain originates from a study of T cell responses to AZD1222 COVID-19 vaccine. Study findings and constraints: At study baseline, merely over 5 AZD1222 recipients were seropositive.

The data were produced by immunoSEQ multiplex PCR, yet TCRdb's version contains in-frame clones alone and is incomplete. There are over 60,000 clones in the sample; roughly 91% occur only once, and around 24% lies in the top ten. A remark on this clone: Its antigen is still unknown.

The sequence derives from an adult in good health. Sample: peripheral blood, taken on day 0 of AZD1222 vaccination.

The DNA for the CDR3 is TGTGCCACCAGTGATCCTTTCCCAGGGGCGGATAATGAGCAGTTCTTC. Encoded protein: CATSDPFPGADNEQFF. The gene calls are TRBV24-1 and TRBJ2-1, with a tentative D call TRBD1 (6 bases). Germline loops: CDR1 KGHDR, CDR2 SFDVKD. Trimming stripped 3 bases from V and 7 bases from J, with 18 bases between. The CDR3 runs to 16 residues.